The 20 T cell receptor beta chains below come from one sample, sequenced in a study of cytomegalovirus exposure and HLA in healthy donors. Amplification used 60 Vbeta primers and 13 Jbeta primers. Sequencing used immunoSEQ multiplex PCR; TCRdb keeps in-frame clones, though not all of them. This sample carries more than 150,000 clones, roughly 73% of them seen once, and the ten largest clones take around 7.7%. The specimen sequenced was PBMCs. The receptors stem from a woman in her thirties or forties in good health and CMV-seropositive.

The chain employs TRBV11-2 and TRBJ2-2, with D unresolved. Germline V gives CDR1 SGHAT, CDR2 FQNNGV. There are 14 residues in the CDR3. Trimming took off 5 bases at V and 2 bases at J, with 9 bases between the two ends. CDR3 in DNA: TGTGCCAGCAGCCCACTTAAAAACACCGGGGAGCTGTTTTTT. Its translation is CASSPLKNTGELFF.

This clone showed up just once. This CDR3 reads CASSLNRGSTDTQYF. CDR3 bases: TGTGCCAGCAGCTTAAACAGGGGCAGCACAGATACGCAGTATTTT. This rearrangement joins TRBV7-3 to TRBJ2-3; 7 bases match TRBD1. CDR3 length equals 15 residues. Trimming cost V 1 base and J 0 bases; bases outside gene matches: 1. Germline V gene sequence: CDR1 SGHTA, CDR2 FQGTGA.

The rearrangement joins TRBV6-5 to TRBJ2-7; 9 nucleotides match TRBD2. The CDR3 runs to 15 residues. The J segment lost 3 bases and the V segment lost 2 bases, leaving 5 bases of the junction unmatched. The germline V gene has CDR1 MNHEY and CDR2 SVGAGI. CDR3 region: CASSYGGLAFYEQYF. DNA for the CDR3: TGTGCCAGCAGTTACGGGGGACTAGCCTTCTACGAGCAGTACTTC.

The chain recombines TRBV28 with TRBJ1-5; D perhaps matches TRBD1 (6 bases). Germline CDR1 reads MDHEN; CDR2 reads SYDVKM. Deletions cut 7 bases from V and 6 bases from J, with 19 bases between. The CDR3 is made up of 15 amino acids. CDR3 nucleotide sequence: TGTGCCAGCATTACCTCCGGGACATCTACTCAGCCCCAGCATTTT. Amino acid sequence: CASITSGTSTQPQHF.

The CDR3 region has the DNA TGTGCCAGCAGCGTAGCCACTAGCGGGGGAGCTGAGACCCAGTACTTC. This sequence encodes CASSVATSGGAETQYF. V and J are TRBV9 and TRBJ2-5; TRBD2 matches 11 bases. From germline, CDR1 is SGDLS and CDR2 YYNGEE. CDR3 length: 16 amino acids. Trimming removed 0 bases from V and 5 bases from J; junction bases left unmatched: 6.

The genes are TRBV5-6 and TRBJ1-1, with a tentative D call TRBD1 (6 bases). Germline V lookup: CDR1 SGHDT, CDR2 YYEEEE. The CDR3 is made up of 14 amino acids. Trimming cost V 3 bases and J 11 bases, with 20 bases left between them. CDR3 DNA: TGTGCCAGCAGCTCCCCCGGGACCGCAACAGGGGCTTTCTTT. Encoded protein: CASSSPGTATGAFF. Supplemented by reference TRBV5-6 and TRBJ1-1, the full variable domain reads DAGVTQSPTHLIKTRGQQVTLRCSPKSGHDTVSWYQQALGQGPQFIFQYYEEEERQRGNFPDRFSGHQFPNYSSELNVNALLLGDSALYLCASSSPGTATGAFFGQGTRLTVV.

This chain joins TRBV11-1 and TRBJ1-2, with D maybe TRBD1 (5 bases). The CDR3 extends over 15 amino acids. Per the germline V gene, CDR1 is SGHAT and CDR2 is FQDESV (reference sequence). Trimming shortened V by 1 base and J by 7 bases, and 16 bases separated the two germline ends. CDR3 sequence: CASSLGQHRTPGYTF. In DNA, the CDR3 is TGTGCCAGCAGCTTAGGACAGCATCGGACCCCTGGCTACACCTTC.

This rearrangement joins TRBV11-2 to TRBJ1-1; D not resolved. This CDR3 region has 13 residues. Trimming removed 1 base at V and 8 bases at J, with 11 bases between. The germline V gene encodes CDR1 SGHAT and CDR2 FQNNGV. This CDR3 reads CASSLVATPEAFF. Here the CDR3 DNA reads TGTGCCAGCAGCTTAGTAGCGACCCCAGAAGCTTTCTTT.

The chain couples TRBV4-2 to TRBJ2-3; D is perhaps TRBD1 (6 bases). The CDR3 length is 16 residues. CDR1 and CDR2 from the germline V gene are LGHNA and YNFKEQ. V was pared by 0 bases and J by 5 bases, with 15 bases between. This chain's CDR3 is CASSQEGDTRRDTQYF. The DNA of the CDR3 is TGTGCCAGCAGCCAAGAGGGGGACACGCGTAGAGATACGCAGTATTTT.

This clone was observed once. V and J are TRBV4-1 and TRBJ2-7, with TRBD2 matching over 11 bases. The V and J ends lost 2 bases and 2 bases, in that order; junction bases with no gene match: 5. CDR1 MGHRA and CDR2 YSYEKL come from the germline V gene. The CDR3 has 16 residues. The CDR3 coding sequence is TGCGCCAGCAGCCAAACCGGGACTAGCGGTGCCTACGAGCAGTACTTC. It translates to CASSQTGTSGAYEQYF.

The rearrangement uses TRBV5-8 and TRBJ1-5, with TRBD1 as a possible D gene (5 bases). Germline V gene data show CDR1 as SGHTS and CDR2 as YDEGEE. V shed 1 base and J shed 0 bases, with 14 bases lying between them. This CDR3 spans 17 amino acids. CDR3 nucleotide sequence: TGTGCCAGCAGCTTGACAGGATCCTACTATAGCAATCAGCCCCAGCATTTT. Amino acids: CASSLTGSYYSNQPQHF.

This chain joins TRBV2 and TRBJ2-1, with TRBD2 identical over 7 bases. Germline V lookup: CDR1 SNHLY, CDR2 FYNNEI. The CDR3 length is 12 residues. With V trimmed by 8 bases and J by 4 bases, 2 bases remained unmatched. CDR3 DNA: TGTGCCAGCGTGGGGGGGTACAATGAGCAGTTCTTC. It yields the protein CASVGGYNEQFF.

This sequence joins TRBV29-1 and TRBJ2-5, with 11 bases lining up with TRBD2. Germline V gene sequence: CDR1 SQVTM, CDR2 ANQGSEA. The CDR3 contains 13 residues. Trimming removed 6 bases from V and 5 bases from J; junction bases left unmatched: 5. CDR3 residues: CSVASGRIETQYF. CDR3 in DNA: TGCAGCGTGGCTAGCGGGAGGATTGAGACCCAGTACTTC.

This clone turned up a few times. The V call is TRBV9, the J call TRBJ1-2; tentatively, D is TRBD1 (5 bases). CDR1 is SGDLS, CDR2 YYNGEE, per germline. The V end lost 4 bases, the J end lost 4 bases, and 14 bases lay between the germline ends. CDR3 length: 14 amino acids. CDR3 residues: CASSSGPGGYGYTF. The CDR3 DNA is TGTGCCAGCAGCTCCGGACCGGGGGGCTATGGCTACACCTTC.

This clone was picked up a small number of times. The V and J genes are TRBV30 and TRBJ2-3; no clear D gene. Germline V gene data show CDR1 as GTSNPN and CDR2 as SVGIG (reference sequence). The CDR3 consists of 12 residues. The V and J ends lost 3 bases and 4 bases respectively, with 8 bases between them. This CDR3 reads CAWSSVADTQYF. The CDR3 DNA reads as TGTGCCTGGAGCTCCGTAGCAGATACGCAGTATTTT.

This rearrangement joins TRBV6-1 to TRBJ2-7; D not certain. The CDR3 sequence is 16 residues long. The germline V gene has CDR1 MNHNS and CDR2 SASEGT. V was clipped by 4 bases and J by 0 bases, with 16 bases between them. The chain's CDR3 is CASSASERYISYEQYF. The CDR3, as DNA: TGTGCCAGCAGTGCTTCAGAGCGATATATCTCCTACGAGCAGTACTTC.

This sequence joins TRBV9 and TRBJ2-3; the match to TRBD2 covers 10 bases. The CDR3 length is 15 residues. Germline V gives CDR1 SGDLS, CDR2 YYNGEE. J gave up 7 bases and V 0 bases, and 5 bases lay outside the gene matches. CDR3 amino acids: CASSVATSGMYTQYF. CDR3 bases: TGTGCCAGCAGCGTAGCTACTAGCGGGATGTATACGCAGTATTTT.

Details on this clone: In the same sample, other DNA sequences code for this CDR3. The genes are TRBV2 and TRBJ1-4, with 8 bases identical to TRBD1. V was clipped by 5 bases and J by 4 bases; unmatched bases: 3. CDR3 length: 14 residues. CDR1 is SNHLY, CDR2 FYNNEI, per germline. The CDR3 loop is CASSTGGSNEKLFF. DNA of the CDR3: TGTGCCAGCAGTACAGGGGGGAGTAATGAAAAACTGTTTTTT.

The chain carries TRBV27 and TRBJ1-2, with D possibly matching TRBD1 (6 bases). Germline-derived CDR1 and CDR2 are MNHEY and SMNVEV (reference sequence). V was clipped by 0 bases and J by 6 bases, with 17 bases between them. This CDR3 contains 16 residues. The CDR3 sequence is CASSLSGRGRYDGYTF. The CDR3 DNA is TGTGCCAGCAGTTTATCGGGGCGGGGGCGATATGATGGCTACACCTTC.

This clone was found once. This rearrangement joins TRBV19 to TRBJ2-1; 9 bases line up with TRBD2. CDR3 length: 17 residues. From germline, CDR1 is LNHDA and CDR2 SQIVND (reference sequence). Trimming cost V 0 bases and J 7 bases; bases outside gene matches: 10. The CDR3 here is CASSIDGLAGYFNEQFF. As DNA, the CDR3 is TGTGCCAGTAGTATAGACGGTCTAGCGGGATATTTTAATGAGCAGTTCTTC. Complete variable domain (other parts from reference TRBV19 and TRBJ2-1): DGGITQSPKYLFRKEGQNVTLSCEQNLNHDAMYWYRQDPGQGLRLIYYSQIVNDFQKGDIAEGYSVSREKKESFPLTVTSAQKNPTAFYLCASSIDGLAGYFNEQFFGPGTRLTVL.